These 22 T cell receptor beta chains came from one sample sequenced in a study of tumor-infiltrating lymphocytes in primary liver carcinoma. Production of TCR beta cDNA used 400 to 650 ng total RNA together with a constant-region primer. What produced the TCR beta libraries was three nested multiplex PCR rounds using slightly modified ARM-PCR. Rounds one and two of PCR, each of around 11 cycles, were primed with TRBV1-TRBV30 forward primers and a C-beta reverse primer. TCRdb re-analysed the multiplex PCR reads in MiXCR, keeping a single row per CDR3 protein. The table lists 80,000 or so distinct CDR3 sequences, 71% of them singletons. Investigators took RNA and DNA out together from 20-30 mg of unsorted bulk tissue. Sequencing input: liver tumor tissue from sampling region 4. Subset: tumor region T4, right-lateral pole. These TCRs come from a woman aged 60-75 years with primary liver carcinoma and hepatitis B virus infection.

This clonotype was recorded at least ten times. V and J are TRBV28 and TRBJ1-2, with TRBD1 as a possible D gene (5 bases). The CDR3 sequence is 14 residues long. V gave up 6 bases and J gave up 3 bases, with 14 bases separating them. Germline CDR1 reads MDHEN; CDR2 reads SYDVKM. The CDR3 loop reads CASSLGAGHYGYTF. CDR3 nucleotide sequence: TGTGCCAGCAGCCTTGGAGCAGGGCACTATGGCTACACCTTC.

This clonotype was detected ten times or more. The chain uses TRBV4-1 and TRBJ2-7; possibly TRBD1 for D (6 bases). This CDR3 has 15 amino acids. Germline-derived CDR1 and CDR2 are MGHRA and YSYEKL. V was clipped by 3 bases and J by 3 bases, with 15 bases between them. The CDR3 sequence: CASSQGTTTGYEQYF. As DNA, the CDR3 is TGCGCCAGCAGCCAGGGGACAACGACTGGCTACGAGCAGTACTTC.

The J gene is TRBJ2-2, the V gene TRBV5-5, with unresolved D. The length of the CDR3 is 15 residues. V dropped 1 base and J dropped 8 bases, with 15 bases sitting between them. Germline V CDR1 and CDR2: SGHKS, YYEKEE (reference sequence). CDR3 sequence reads: CASSLFVQDTGELFF. The DNA of the CDR3 is TGTGCCAGCAGCTTGTTTGTGCAGGATACTGGGGAGCTGTTTTTT.

This clonotype occurred a few times. This could be a read error, since a much larger clone is one nucleotide away. The chain couples TRBV12-3 or TRBV12-4 to TRBJ2-1; tentative D call: TRBD2 (5 bases). The CDR3 length is 13 residues. Trimming shortened V by 11 bases and J by 7 bases, and 18 bases separated the two germline ends. This CDR3 reads CAGVLRGRNEQFF. In DNA form, the CDR3 reads TGTGCCGGCGTCCTCCGCGGGCGGAATGAGCAGTTCTTC.

As concerns this clonotype: A junction boundary mismatches the germline segment, possibly from a read error. The V and J genes are TRBV6-1 and TRBJ2-3, with 9 bases identical to TRBD2. CDR1 and CDR2 from the germline V gene are MNHNS and SASEGT. This CDR3 comprises 16 residues. As DNA, the CDR3 is TGTGTCAGCAGTGGAGGCGGGAGGGCCCTCGCAGATACGCAGTATTTT. Amino acids: CVSSGGGRALADTQYF.

With regard to this clonotype: Relative to the germline gene, one junction end is altered; a read error may explain this. The J gene is TRBJ2-7, the V gene TRBV29-1; D perhaps matches TRBD2 (5 bases). CDR3 size: 13 residues. Germline V gene sequence: CDR1 SQVTM, CDR2 ANQGSEA. In DNA form, the CDR3 reads TGTAGCGTTGAAGGCTCGGCAACCGACGAGCAGTACTTC. Translation: CSVEGSATDEQYF.

This clonotype was detected many times. A much more abundant neighbour one base away suggests this may be a read error. The chain links TRBV29-1 to TRBJ1-1; D call uncertain. The CDR3 runs to 10 residues. The V gene lost 4 bases and the J gene lost 7 bases, with 7 bases spanning the gap. CDR1 and CDR2 from the germline V gene are SQVTM and ANQGSEA. CDR3 residues: CSVGEVEAFF. The CDR3, as DNA: TGCAGCGTTGGGGAGGTTGAAGCTTTCTTT.

This clonotype was recorded at least ten times. V is TRBV5-4 and J is TRBJ2-1; a possible D gene is TRBD2 (6 bases). From germline, CDR1 is SGHNT and CDR2 YYREEE (reference sequence). V was clipped by 0 bases and J by 5 bases, with 9 bases between them. The CDR3 consists of 14 residues. The chain's CDR3 is CASSLVLAHNEQFF. The DNA for the CDR3 is TGTGCCAGCAGCTTGGTACTAGCCCACAATGAGCAGTTCTTC.

In regard to this clonotype: Given the absence of the conserved phenylalanine or tryptophan at the CDR3 end, a read error is likely. The rearrangement uses TRBV7-8 and TRBJ1-5; a possible D gene is TRBD1 (5 bases). V was shortened by 5 bases and J by 4 bases, with 24 bases between the two germline ends. The CDR3 loop spans 18 amino acids. Germline-derived CDR1 and CDR2 are SGHVS and FQNEAQ. CDR3 loop: CASSLELPMGLGNQPQHY. Written as DNA, the CDR3 is TGTGCCAGCAGCCTAGAGCTACCGATGGGGCTTGGGAATCAGCCCCAGCATTAT.

This clonotype was seen a single time. At one end, the junction sequence differs from germline, possibly due to a read error. This chain connects TRBV11-2 to TRBJ2-1; D remains ambiguous. The germline V gene has CDR1 SGHAT and CDR2 FQNNGV. CDR3 length: 16 residues. CDR3 nucleotide sequence: TGTGCCAGTAGCTTAGATCTGACGGGTGAGTGCGATGAACAGTTCTTC. This codes for CASSLDLTGECDEQFF.

As for this clonotype: A much larger clone lies a single base off, so this may be a read error. This chain joins TRBV5-1 and TRBJ1-1, with 7 bases lining up with TRBD1. Trimming cost V 3 bases and J 7 bases; bases outside gene matches: 6. Germline V gene lookup returns CDR1 SGHRS and CDR2 YFSETQ. The CDR3 sequence is 13 residues long. The CDR3 protein is CASSYDRAIEAFF. The CDR3 bases are TGCGCCAGCAGCTACGACAGGGCCATTGAAGCTTTCTTT.

As concerns this clonotype: One junction end disagrees with the germline gene, perhaps due to a read error. The rearrangement joins TRBV5-1 to TRBJ2-2; TRBD1 might be the D (6 bases). This CDR3 has 16 residues. The V gene's germline CDR1 is SGHRS and CDR2 YFSETQ. The CDR3 bases are TGCGCAAGCATCTTGGGGGCCGGGACCCACACCGGGGAGCTGTTTTTT. Protein sequence: CASILGAGTHTGELFF.

The J gene is TRBJ2-7, the V gene TRBV11-3, with TRBD1 identical over 7 bases. The CDR3 is 15 residues long. V gave up 5 bases and J gave up 2 bases; unmatched junction bases: 9. Germline V lookup: CDR1 SGHNT, CDR2 YENEEA. CDR3 bases: TGTGCCAGCAGCCCGAGGGGGCAAGAACCCTACGAGCAGTACTTC. It translates to CASSPRGQEPYEQYF.

As regards this clonotype: Compared with germline, one end of the junction differs, possibly owing to a read error. The CDR3 DNA reads as TGCAACGTTGAAGGGACTAGCCGGAACGGAGAGCTGTTTTTT. It yields the protein CNVEGTSRNGELFF. The genes are TRBV29-1 and TRBJ2-2, with 9 bases fitting TRBD2. Germline V gives CDR1 SQVTM, CDR2 ANQGSEA. CDR3 length equals 14 residues.

The chain joins TRBV5-4 to TRBJ2-7; maybe TRBD1 (5 bases). V dropped 4 bases and J dropped 4 bases, with 12 bases sitting between them. Germline loops: CDR1 SGHNT, CDR2 YYREEE (reference sequence). The CDR3 consists of 13 residues. Written as DNA, the CDR3 is TGTGCCAGCAGCCGCCGAGACAGATACGAGCAGTACTTC. It yields the protein CASSRRDRYEQYF.

The chain employs TRBV6-5 and TRBJ2-7; 8 bases are shared with TRBD1. Unmatched junction bases numbered 18, after V lost 8 bases and J lost 9 bases. The CDR3 length is 15 residues. Per germline, CDR1 MNHEY and CDR2 SVGAGI. The chain's CDR3 is CASGFVGTGLGGQYF. The CDR3 DNA sequence: TGTGCCAGCGGTTTCGTCGGGACAGGCCTAGGTGGGCAGTACTTC.

About this clonotype: This CDR3 fails to terminate in the conserved phenylalanine or tryptophan, so it likely reflects a read error. The chain carries TRBV12-3 or TRBV12-4 and TRBJ2-6; D is unclear. The CDR3 spans 13 residues. The DNA for the CDR3 is TGTGTCAGCAGTATAGCTGGGGCCAACGTCCTGACTTTA. It codes for CVSSIAGANVLTL.

This clonotype was seen many times. The chain has TRBV29-1 and TRBJ2-3; TRBD2 matches 9 bases. The CDR3 is 16 amino acids. After removal of 6 bases from V and 3 bases from J, the junction contained 13 bases not matched to a gene. CDR1 is SQVTM and CDR2 is ANQGSEA in the germline V gene. CDR3 protein: CSVGSGSSVRTDTQYF. Written as DNA, the CDR3 is TGCAGCGTCGGTAGCGGGAGTTCGGTACGGACAGATACGCAGTATTTT.

This clonotype was seen repeatedly, ten times or more. The chain links TRBV28 to TRBJ2-7; the D gene is possibly TRBD1 (6 bases). This CDR3 spans 14 amino acids. Germline assignment: CDR1 MDHEN and CDR2 SYDVKM. The V gene lost 7 bases and the J gene lost 2 bases, with 15 bases spanning the gap. CDR3 nucleotides: TGTGCCAGCACTATCGACAGGTCGCCCTACGAGCAGTACTTC. As protein: CASTIDRSPYEQYF.

The rearrangement joins TRBV6-1 to TRBJ1-1; D ambiguous. Germline V lookup: CDR1 MNHNS, CDR2 SASEGT. This CDR3 has 14 amino acids. The V end lost 8 bases, the J end lost 3 bases, and 16 bases lay between the germline ends. This CDR3 is CASHPVDADTEAFF. CDR3 sequence (DNA): TGTGCCAGCCACCCCGTGGATGCGGACACTGAAGCTTTCTTT.

Concerning this clonotype: Its ends do not fully match the called genes, so a read error is possible. The DNA of the CDR3 is TGTGCCAGCAGGGGCACCATACAGGGGCCGAATCAGCCCCAGCGTTTT. Translated, it gives CASRGTIQGPNQPQRF. This rearrangement joins TRBV6-6 to TRBJ1-5, with 7 bases matching TRBD1. CDR3 length equals 16 residues. From germline, CDR1 is MNHNY and CDR2 SVGAGI (reference sequence).

The rearrangement links TRBV20-1 to TRBJ2-1, with D possibly being TRBD1 (7 bases). Trimming took off 3 bases at V and 4 bases at J, with 22 bases between the two ends. The CDR3 has 17 residues. The germline V gene encodes CDR1 DFQATT and CDR2 SNEGSKA (reference sequence). The CDR3 loop reads CSARPRGQLAVYNEQFF. The DNA of the CDR3 is TGCAGTGCTAGGCCGAGGGGGCAACTAGCAGTATACAATGAGCAGTTCTTC.